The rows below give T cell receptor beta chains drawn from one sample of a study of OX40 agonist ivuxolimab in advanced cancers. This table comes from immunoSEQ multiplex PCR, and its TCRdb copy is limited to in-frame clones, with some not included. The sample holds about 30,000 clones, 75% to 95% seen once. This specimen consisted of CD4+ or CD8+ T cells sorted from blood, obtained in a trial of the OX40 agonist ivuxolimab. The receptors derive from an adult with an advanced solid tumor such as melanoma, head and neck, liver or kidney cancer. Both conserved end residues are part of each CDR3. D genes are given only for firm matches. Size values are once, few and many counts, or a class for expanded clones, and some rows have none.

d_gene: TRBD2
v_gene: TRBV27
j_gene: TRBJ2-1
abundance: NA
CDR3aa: CASSLLVAGGHNEQFF
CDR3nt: TGTGCCAGCAGTTTACTCGTAGCGGGAGGCCACAATGAGCAGTTCTTC

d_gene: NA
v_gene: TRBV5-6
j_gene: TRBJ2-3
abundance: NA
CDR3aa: CASSLVYAVSKGQYF
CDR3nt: TGTGCCAGCAGCTTGGTCTATGCTGTCTCCAAGGGGCAGTATTTT

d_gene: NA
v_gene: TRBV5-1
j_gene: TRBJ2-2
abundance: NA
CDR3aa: CASSFEGAGELFF
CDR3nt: TGCGCCAGCAGCTTCGAGGGAGCCGGGGAGCTGTTTTTT

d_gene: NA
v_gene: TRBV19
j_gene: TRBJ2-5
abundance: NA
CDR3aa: CASSNSPTVFESEETQYF
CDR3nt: TGTGCCAGTAGTAATTCACCGACAGTGTTCGAATCGGAAGAGACCCAGTACTTC

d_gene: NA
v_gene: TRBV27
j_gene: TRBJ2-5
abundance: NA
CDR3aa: CASSLTGYETQYF
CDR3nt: TGTGCCAGCAGTTTAACCGGGTACGAGACCCAGTACTTC

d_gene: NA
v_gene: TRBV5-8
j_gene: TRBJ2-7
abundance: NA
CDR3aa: CASSLPHRAGSGEQYF
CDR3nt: TGTGCCAGCAGCTTGCCCCACAGGGCGGGCTCGGGCGAGCAGTACTTC

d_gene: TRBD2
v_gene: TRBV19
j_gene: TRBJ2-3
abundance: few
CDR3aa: CASRSRGGDTQYF
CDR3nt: TGTGCCAGTAGGTCCCGCGGGGGTGATACGCAGTATTTT

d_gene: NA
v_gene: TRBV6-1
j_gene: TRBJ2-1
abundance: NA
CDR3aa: CASPAGPSSYNEQFF
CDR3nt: TGTGCCAGCCCAGCGGGCCCTAGCTCCTACAATGAGCAGTTCTTC

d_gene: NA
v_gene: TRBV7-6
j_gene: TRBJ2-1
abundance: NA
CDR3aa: CASSYSQESEQFF
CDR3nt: TGTGCCAGCAGCTATAGTCAGGAGTCTGAGCAGTTCTTC

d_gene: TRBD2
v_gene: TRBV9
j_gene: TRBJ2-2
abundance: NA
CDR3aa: CASSVGLWGGSTGELFF
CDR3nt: TGTGCCAGCAGCGTAGGATTGTGGGGAGGGTCCACCGGGGAGCTGTTTTTT

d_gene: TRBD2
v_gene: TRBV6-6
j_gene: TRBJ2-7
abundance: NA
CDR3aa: CASSFMARTSEYEQYF
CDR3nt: TGTGCCAGCAGCTTCATGGCGCGTACTAGCGAGTACGAGCAGTACTTC

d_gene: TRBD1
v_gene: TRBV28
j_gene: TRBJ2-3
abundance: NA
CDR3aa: CASSHRDRGRDTQYF
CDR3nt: TGTGCCAGCAGTCACCGGGACAGGGGACGGGATACGCAGTATTTT

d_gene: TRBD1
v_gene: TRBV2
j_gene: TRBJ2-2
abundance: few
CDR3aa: CASRSDRGTGELFF
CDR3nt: TGTGCCAGCAGGTCGGACAGGGGTACCGGGGAGCTGTTTTTT

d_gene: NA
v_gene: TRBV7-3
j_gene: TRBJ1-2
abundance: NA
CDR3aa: CASSPTGTNYGYTF
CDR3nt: TGTGCCAGCAGCCCTACCGGGACAAACTATGGCTACACCTTC

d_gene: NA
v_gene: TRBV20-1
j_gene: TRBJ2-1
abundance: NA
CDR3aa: CSAGGDEQFF
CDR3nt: TGCAGTGCTGGCGGGGATGAGCAGTTCTTC

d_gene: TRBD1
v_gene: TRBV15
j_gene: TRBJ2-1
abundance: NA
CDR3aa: CATSREDRVGNEQFF
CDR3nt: TGTGCCACCAGCAGAGAAGACAGGGTGGGCAATGAGCAGTTCTTC

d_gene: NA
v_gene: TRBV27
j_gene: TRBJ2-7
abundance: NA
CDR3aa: CASSFVFRGHEQYF
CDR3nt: TGTGCCAGCAGTTTTGTGTTTCGGGGTCACGAGCAGTACTTC

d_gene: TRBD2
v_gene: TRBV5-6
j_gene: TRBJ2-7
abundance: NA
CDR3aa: CASSSLAGDVEQYF
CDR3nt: TGTGCCAGCAGCTCACTAGCGGGAGATGTCGAGCAGTACTTC

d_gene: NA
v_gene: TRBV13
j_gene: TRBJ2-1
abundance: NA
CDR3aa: CASSLQGGEQFF
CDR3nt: TGTGCCAGCAGCTTACAAGGAGGGGAGCAGTTCTTC

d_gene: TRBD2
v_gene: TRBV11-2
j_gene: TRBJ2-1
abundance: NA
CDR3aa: CASNGLAASSYNEQFF
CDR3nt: TGTGCCAGCAATGGACTAGCGGCAAGCTCCTACAATGAGCAGTTCTTC

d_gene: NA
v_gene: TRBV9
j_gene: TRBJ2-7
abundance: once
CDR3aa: CASSAFVANEQYF
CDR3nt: TGTGCCAGCAGCGCCTTCGTGGCGAACGAGCAGTACTTC

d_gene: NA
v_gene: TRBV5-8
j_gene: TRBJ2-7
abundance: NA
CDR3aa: CASSLWVQRSEQYF
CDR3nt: TGTGCCAGCAGCTTGTGGGTTCAGAGGAGCGAGCAGTACTTC

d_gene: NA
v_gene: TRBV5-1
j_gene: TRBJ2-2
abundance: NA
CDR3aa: CASSLALHGSNTGELFF
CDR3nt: TGCGCCAGCAGCTTGGCCCTCCACGGGTCAAACACCGGGGAGCTGTTTTTT

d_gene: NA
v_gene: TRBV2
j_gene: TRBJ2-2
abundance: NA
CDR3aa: CASSSVGENTGELFF
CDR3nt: TGTGCCAGCTCCTCGGTAGGAGAGAACACCGGGGAGCTGTTTTTT

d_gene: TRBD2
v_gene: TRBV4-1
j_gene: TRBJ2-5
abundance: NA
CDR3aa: CASSDRLAGGETQYF
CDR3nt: TGCGCCAGCAGCGACAGACTAGCGGGGGGTGAGACCCAGTACTTC

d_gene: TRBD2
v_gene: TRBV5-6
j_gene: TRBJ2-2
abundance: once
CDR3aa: CASSLVGGGFPGELFF
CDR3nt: TGTGCCAGCAGCCTTGTTGGCGGGGGTTTCCCCGGGGAGCTGTTTTTT

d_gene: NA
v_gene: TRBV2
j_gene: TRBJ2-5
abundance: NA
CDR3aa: CATAVGDLLKTQYF
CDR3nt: TGTGCCACCGCCGTCGGGGACTTGCTTAAAACCCAGTACTTC

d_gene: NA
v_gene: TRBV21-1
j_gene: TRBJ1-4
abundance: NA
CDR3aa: CASSIDRIEKLFF
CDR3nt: TGTGCCAGCAGCATAGACAGGATTGAAAAACTGTTTTTT

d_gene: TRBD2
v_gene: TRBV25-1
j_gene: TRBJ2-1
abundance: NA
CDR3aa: CASSESAGGYNEQFF
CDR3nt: TGTGCCAGCAGTGAATCAGCGGGAGGATACAATGAGCAGTTCTTC

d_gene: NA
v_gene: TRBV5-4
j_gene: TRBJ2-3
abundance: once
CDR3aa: CASSDTGGTQYF
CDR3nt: TGTGCCAGCAGCGATACCGGGGGTACGCAGTATTTT

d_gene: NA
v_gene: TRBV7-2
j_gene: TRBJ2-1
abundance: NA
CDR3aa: CASSLELYNEQFF
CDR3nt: TGTGCCAGCAGCTTAGAGCTTTACAATGAGCAGTTCTTC

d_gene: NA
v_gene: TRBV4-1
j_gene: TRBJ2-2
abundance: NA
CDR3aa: CASSQVSGGWNTGELFF
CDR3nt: TGCGCCAGCAGCCAAGTATCTGGGGGCTGGAACACCGGGGAGCTGTTTTTT

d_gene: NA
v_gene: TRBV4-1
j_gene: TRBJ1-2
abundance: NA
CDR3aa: CASSQEAGINYGYTF
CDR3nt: TGCGCCAGCAGCCAAGAAGCGGGGATCAACTATGGCTACACCTTC

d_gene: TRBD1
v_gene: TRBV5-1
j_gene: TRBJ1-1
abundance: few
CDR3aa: CASSKGTDTEAFF
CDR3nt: TGCGCCAGCAGCAAGGGGACAGACACTGAAGCTTTCTTT

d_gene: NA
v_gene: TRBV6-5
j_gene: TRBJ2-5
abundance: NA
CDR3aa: CASSYSSGETQYF
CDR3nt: TGTGCCAGCAGTTACTCGAGCGGGGAGACCCAGTACTTC

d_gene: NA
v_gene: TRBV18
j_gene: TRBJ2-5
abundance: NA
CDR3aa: CASSVTLGSEETQYF
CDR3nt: TGTGCCAGCTCCGTCACTCTTGGGTCGGAGGAGACCCAGTACTTC

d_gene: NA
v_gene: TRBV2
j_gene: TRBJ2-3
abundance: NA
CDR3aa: CASIGNTDTQYF
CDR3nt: TGTGCCAGCATAGGGAACACAGATACGCAGTATTTT

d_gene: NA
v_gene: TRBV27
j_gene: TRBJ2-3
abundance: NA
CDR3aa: CASSSPWDADTQYF
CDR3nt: TGTGCCAGCAGTTCACCTTGGGATGCGGATACGCAGTATTTT

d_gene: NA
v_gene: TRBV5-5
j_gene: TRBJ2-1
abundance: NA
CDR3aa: CASSLDYSYNEQFF
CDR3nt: TGTGCCAGCAGCCTGGACTATTCATACAATGAGCAGTTCTTC

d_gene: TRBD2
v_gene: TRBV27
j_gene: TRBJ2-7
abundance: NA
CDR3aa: CASRLAGGYEQYF
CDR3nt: TGTGCCAGCCGACTAGCGGGAGGCTACGAGCAGTACTTC

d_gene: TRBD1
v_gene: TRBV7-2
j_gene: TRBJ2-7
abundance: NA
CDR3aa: CASTSPGGSSYEQYF
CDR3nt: TGTGCCAGCACCTCCCCAGGGGGTAGCTCCTACGAGCAGTACTTC

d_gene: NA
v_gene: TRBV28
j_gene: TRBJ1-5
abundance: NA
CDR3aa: CAKLNRRTNQPQHF
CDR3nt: TGTGCCAAACTAAACAGGAGGACCAATCAGCCCCAGCATTTT

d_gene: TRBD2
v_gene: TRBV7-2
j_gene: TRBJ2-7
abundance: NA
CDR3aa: CASSRDYTYEQYF
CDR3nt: TGTGCCAGCAGCCGGGACTACACCTACGAGCAGTACTTC

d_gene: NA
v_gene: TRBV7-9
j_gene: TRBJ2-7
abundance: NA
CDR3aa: CASSLVQDYEQYF
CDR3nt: TGTGCCAGCAGCTTAGTCCAAGACTACGAGCAGTACTTC

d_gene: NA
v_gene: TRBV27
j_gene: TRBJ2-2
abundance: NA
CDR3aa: CASSPFFGESTGELFF
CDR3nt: TGTGCCAGCAGTCCCTTTTTCGGGGAGAGCACCGGGGAGCTGTTTTTT

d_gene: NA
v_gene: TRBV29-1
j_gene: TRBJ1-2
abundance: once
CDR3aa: CSVFSQAPGYTF
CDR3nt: TGCAGCGTTTTTTCCCAGGCCCCTGGCTACACCTTC

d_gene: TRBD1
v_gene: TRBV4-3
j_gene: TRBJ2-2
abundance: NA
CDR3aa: CASSRDRSSYANTGELFF
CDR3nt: TGCGCCAGCAGCCGGGACAGGTCGTCTTACGCGAACACCGGGGAGCTGTTTTTT

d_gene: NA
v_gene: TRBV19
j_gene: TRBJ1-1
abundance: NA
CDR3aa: CASSILAGGRLHTEAFF
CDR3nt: TGTGCCAGTAGTATACTCGCTGGGGGCCGCTTGCACACTGAAGCTTTCTTT

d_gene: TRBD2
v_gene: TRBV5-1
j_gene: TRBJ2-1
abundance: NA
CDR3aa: CASSLALAGGPHNEQFF
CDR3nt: TGCGCCAGCAGCTTGGCGCTAGCGGGGGGCCCTCACAATGAGCAGTTCTTC

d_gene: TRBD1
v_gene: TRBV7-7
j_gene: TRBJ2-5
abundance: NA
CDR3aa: CASSLVLRGQETQYF
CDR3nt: TGTGCTAGCAGCTTAGTCCTCAGGGGGCAAGAGACCCAGTACTTC

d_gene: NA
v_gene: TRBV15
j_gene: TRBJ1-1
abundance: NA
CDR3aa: CATSKDRLNTEAFF
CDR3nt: TGTGCCACCAGCAAAGACAGATTGAACACTGAAGCTTTCTTT

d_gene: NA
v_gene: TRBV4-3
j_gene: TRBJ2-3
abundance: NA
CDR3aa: CASSQDGPETETDTQYF
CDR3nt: TGCGCCAGCAGCCAAGATGGACCCGAGACTGAAACAGATACGCAGTATTTT

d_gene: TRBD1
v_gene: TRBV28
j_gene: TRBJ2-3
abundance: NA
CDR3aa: CASSQDRGTDTQYF
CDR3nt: TGTGCCAGCAGTCAGGACAGGGGTACAGATACGCAGTATTTT

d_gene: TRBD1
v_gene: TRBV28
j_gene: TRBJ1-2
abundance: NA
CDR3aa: CASSTRDRFYGYTF
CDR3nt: TGTGCCAGCAGTACCCGGGACAGGTTCTATGGCTACACCTTC

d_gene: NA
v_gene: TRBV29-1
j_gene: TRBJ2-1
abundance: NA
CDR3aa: CSVEEWGDFGSYNEQFF
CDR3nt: TGCAGCGTTGAAGAATGGGGGGACTTCGGGAGCTACAATGAGCAGTTCTTC

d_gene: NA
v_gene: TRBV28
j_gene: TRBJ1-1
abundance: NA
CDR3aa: CASSRLIETEAFF
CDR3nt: TGTGCCAGCAGCCGATTAATTGAGACTGAAGCTTTCTTT

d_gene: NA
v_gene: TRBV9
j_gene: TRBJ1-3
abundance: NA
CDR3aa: CASSVATGGSGNTIYF
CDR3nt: TGTGCCAGCAGCGTAGCGACCGGGGGCAGCGGAAACACCATATATTTT

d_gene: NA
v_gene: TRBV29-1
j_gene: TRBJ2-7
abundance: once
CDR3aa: CSVEVRSYEQYF
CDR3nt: TGCAGCGTTGAAGTCAGGTCCTACGAGCAGTACTTC